This T cell receptor beta chain comes out of a study of blood T cell repertoires in COVID-19. TCRdb's table, derived via immunoSEQ multiplex PCR, lists solely in-frame clones and lacks some. The repertoire has about 94,000 clones, more than 60% of them found once; the top ten carry almost 50%. The germline gives CDR1 MNHEY, CDR2 SMNVEV (reference sequence). This CDR3 spans 14 amino acids. The V gene lost 9 bases and the J gene lost 5 bases, with 17 bases spanning the gap. Sequencing was done on a sample of peripheral blood. The gene calls are TRBV27 and TRBJ1-5, with a tentative D call TRBD1 (6 bases). The TCR comes from a human donor in a cohort sampled during active COVID-19. The CDR3 DNA reads as TGTGCCAGAGCCCGGACAGTAGGGCATCAGCCCCAGCATTTT. Its translation: CARARTVGHQPQHF.